One sample yielded the 8 T cell receptor beta chains listed below, sequenced in a study of T cell responses to AZD1222 COVID-19 vaccine (TCRdb year 2021). Library preparation was by the immunoSEQ multiplex PCR assay. This immuneACCESS table, as held by TCRdb, lists in-frame sequences with V and J called but not all clones. Of the missing ones, under half trace to an unresolved V gene in checked studies; the others have no known cause. The sample table lists fewer than 85,000 clones, roughly nine tenths of them with a count of one. Of the sample, 30% to 35% is held by the ten largest clones. What this sample's time point label stands for: baseline before first vaccination. The sample here was peripheral blood, taken on day 0 of AZD1222 vaccination. These receptors came from an adult in good health.

The J gene is TRBJ2-2, the V gene TRBV5-1; possibly TRBD2 for D (6 bases). Between the trimmed V and J ends, which lost 4 bases and 7 bases, there was a span of 20 bases. This CDR3 comprises 16 residues. Germline V CDR1 and CDR2: SGHRS, YFSETQ. The chain's CDR3 is CASSAGLLQGLGELFF. The CDR3 coding sequence is TGCGCCAGCAGCGCCGGACTACTTCAGGGCCTCGGGGAGCTGTTTTTT.

The gene calls are TRBV19 and TRBJ2-7; D is ambiguous. The CDR3 contains 13 residues. CDR1 is LNHDA and CDR2 is SQIVND in the germline V gene (reference sequence). Trimming shortened V by 6 bases and J by 2 bases, and 11 bases separated the two germline ends. CDR3 protein: CASSLDGTYEQYF. CDR3 DNA sequence: TGTGCCAGTAGCTTGGACGGCACCTACGAGCAGTACTTC.

The genes are TRBV19 and TRBJ1-2; tentatively, D is TRBD1 (6 bases). The CDR3 contains 12 residues. The V and J ends lost 5 bases and 8 bases respectively, with 12 bases between them. Germline V gene lookup returns CDR1 LNHDA and CDR2 SQIVND (reference sequence). The DNA for the CDR3 is TGTGCCAGTAGTGGGAGGACAGACGGCTACACCTTC. Its protein product is CASSGRTDGYTF.

This clone has just one count. The chain is built from TRBV5-1 and TRBJ2-5; a weak D match, TRBD2 (6 bases). This CDR3 spans 16 amino acids. Germline-derived CDR1 and CDR2 are SGHRS and YFSETQ. Trimming stripped 0 bases from V and 2 bases from J, with 14 bases between. CDR3 loop: CASSLDPQGGQETQYF. The DNA for the CDR3 is TGCGCCAGCAGCTTGGATCCTCAGGGAGGACAAGAGACCCAGTACTTC.

The chain uses TRBV28 and TRBJ1-5; D unclear. Germline assignment: CDR1 MDHEN and CDR2 SYDVKM. Deletions cut 9 bases from V and 0 bases from J, with 6 bases between. The CDR3 length is 12 residues. In nucleotides, the CDR3 is TGTGCCAGTCTGGCTAGCAATCAGCCCCAGCATTTT. Translation gives CASLASNQPQHF.

This rearrangement joins TRBV5-1 to TRBJ2-7; tentatively, D is TRBD1 (5 bases). Between the trimmed V and J ends, which lost 2 bases and 6 bases, there was a span of 12 bases. This CDR3 is built from 13 residues. Germline V gene lookup returns CDR1 SGHRS and CDR2 YFSETQ. The CDR3 DNA follows: TGCGCCAGCAGCTTAGGGTTCAGGGTCGAGCAGTACTTC. This gives the protein CASSLGFRVEQYF.

In DNA, the CDR3 is TGTGCCAGCCAGGCCCCCCCCTACGGGATGAACACTGAAGCTTTCTTT. Protein sequence: CASQAPPYGMNTEAFF. The rearrangement links TRBV27 to TRBJ1-1; D is uncertain. The CDR3 contains 16 residues. Germline V gene data show CDR1 as MNHEY and CDR2 as SMNVEV (reference sequence). V lost 8 bases, J lost 0 bases, and 19 bases lay in between.

The genes are TRBV3-1 (or the pseudogene TRBV3-2) and TRBJ2-1, with TRBD1 matching over 10 bases. The CDR3 covers 15 residues. V shed 3 bases, J shed 8 bases, and the junction held 7 bases outside the gene matches. Germline V gene lookup returns CDR1 LGHDT and CDR2 YNNKEL (reference sequence). CDR3 amino acids: CASSHRDRGFDEQFF. CDR3 bases: TGTGCCAGCAGCCACCGGGACAGGGGATTCGATGAGCAGTTCTTC.